This T cell receptor (beta chain) is from a study of shared clonotypes between healthy human individuals. Study in general: Ranging from 18 to 49 in age, donors were two women and three men. Whole-study findings and limits: Sharing of clonotypes among donors was expected to vary with sequencing depth.

250 to 350 ng DNA, some 30,000 T cell genomes, went into unsorted PBMC replicate PCRs. Assay used: immunoSEQ multiplex PCR; TCRdb lists only in-frame clones, some missing. This sample has about 500,000 clones, with over 60% found just once. This clone was observed many times. Its cognate antigen is unknown. This CDR3 has 14 amino acids. With 5 bases clipped from V and 1 base from J, the junction kept 4 bases outside the gene matches. Germline V lookup: CDR1 SGHAT, CDR2 FQNNGV. The specimen was PBMCs. The origin of this receptor is a woman in her thirties or forties in good health. Some clones in this sample may be carry-over from other donors' samples. This chain uses TRBV11-2 with TRBJ1-2; 7 positions agree with TRBD1. CDR3 sequence (DNA): TGTGCCAGCAGCCTGGACAGGAATAACTATGGCTACACCTTC. Residues: CASSLDRNNYGYTF.